The rows below give T cell receptor beta chains drawn from one sample of a study of T cell repertoires in cytomegalovirus infection. MiXCR, run by TCRdb on the reads, gives a single entry per CDR3 protein. The sample holds 570,000 or so distinct CDR3 sequences; almost 40% are singletons and the top ten take about 48%. Their recognized antigens are unknown. Sequencing used cultured PBMCs, obtained from culture after CMV antigen stimulation. Every receptor here comes from a human donor in good health (CMV status not recorded). Some clones in this sample may be carry-over from other donors' samples. The CDR3 runs from the conserved cysteine through the conserved F or W. Each record gives: J gene, clone size, D gene, V gene, CDR3 DNA, CDR3 protein. The D gene is left open where the match is weak. Clone size is given for some rows only: seen once, a few or many times, or a class if the clone is expanded.

j_call: TRBJ1-5
clone_size: .
d_call: TRBD1
v_call: TRBV7-9
cdr3_nt: TGTGCCAGCAGCTCGTCGGGACAGGCTCCCTATCAGCCCCAGCATTTT
cdr3_aa: CASSSSGQAPYQPQHF

j_call: TRBJ2-3
clone_size: few
d_call: .
v_call: TRBV7-2
cdr3_nt: TGTGCCAGCAGCTCTGCTAGGGCAGATACGCAGTATTTT
cdr3_aa: CASSSARADTQYF

j_call: TRBJ2-5
clone_size: few
d_call: .
v_call: TRBV28
cdr3_nt: TGTGCCAGCACCCTTAACAGCGCTCAAGAGACCCAGTACTTC
cdr3_aa: CASTLNSAQETQYF

j_call: TRBJ2-1
clone_size: few
d_call: .
v_call: TRBV11-2
cdr3_nt: TGTGCCAGCTCCCCCCAACATGAGCAGTTCTTC
cdr3_aa: CASSPQHEQFF

j_call: TRBJ2-7
clone_size: once
d_call: .
v_call: TRBV5-4
cdr3_nt: TGTGCCAGCAGCTTAGAGTCAGCCCCCTACGAGCAGTACTTC
cdr3_aa: CASSLESAPYEQYF

j_call: TRBJ2-4
clone_size: .
d_call: .
v_call: TRBV3-1
cdr3_nt: TGTGCCAGCAGCCAAGTCAGGGTTGCCAAAAACATTCAGTACTTC
cdr3_aa: CASSQVRVAKNIQYF

j_call: TRBJ2-2
clone_size: .
d_call: .
v_call: TRBV6-1
cdr3_nt: TGTGCCAGCAGTTACGCGGGGGCCCACGGGGAGCTGTTTTTT
cdr3_aa: CASSYAGAHGELFF

j_call: TRBJ2-5
clone_size: many
d_call: .
v_call: TRBV7-8
cdr3_nt: TGTGCCAGCAGCTTAGGGGGGAGGGAGACCCAGTACTTC
cdr3_aa: CASSLGGRETQYF

j_call: TRBJ1-5
clone_size: few
d_call: .
v_call: TRBV4-3
cdr3_nt: TGCGCCAGCAGCCAATCTATTTCGTCCGATCAGCCCCAGCATTTT
cdr3_aa: CASSQSISSDQPQHF

j_call: TRBJ1-6
clone_size: .
d_call: .
v_call: TRBV7-6
cdr3_nt: TGTGCCAGCAGCTTAGCGTTTGGGATGGATTCACCCCTCCACTTT
cdr3_aa: CASSLAFGMDSPLHF

j_call: TRBJ2-4
clone_size: many
d_call: .
v_call: TRBV7-2
cdr3_nt: TGTGCCAGCAGCTTAGCATGGGCCCGCACCAAAAACATTCAGTACTTC
cdr3_aa: CASSLAWARTKNIQYF

j_call: TRBJ1-5
clone_size: few
d_call: .
v_call: TRBV7-8
cdr3_nt: TGTGCCAGCAGCTTAGGGCCTGAGGAGCCCCAGCATTTT
cdr3_aa: CASSLGPEEPQHF

j_call: TRBJ2-1
clone_size: .
d_call: .
v_call: TRBV6-8
cdr3_nt: TGTGCCAGCAGGGTAGGGAATGAGCAGTTCTTC
cdr3_aa: CASRVGNEQFF

j_call: TRBJ2-7
clone_size: .
d_call: .
v_call: TRBV5-1
cdr3_nt: TGCGCCAGCAGCTCTCAGCCAGGTCAATACGAGCAGTACTTC
cdr3_aa: CASSSQPGQYEQYF

j_call: TRBJ2-5
clone_size: .
d_call: TRBD2
v_call: TRBV6-1
cdr3_nt: TGTGCCAGCAGTATACCGGGACTAGTTTTGTCGGAGACCCAGTACTTC
cdr3_aa: CASSIPGLVLSETQYF

j_call: TRBJ2-7
clone_size: .
d_call: .
v_call: TRBV28
cdr3_nt: TGTGCCAGCAGTTTCGGCAACCTCTACGAGCAGTACTTC
cdr3_aa: CASSFGNLYEQYF

j_call: TRBJ2-7
clone_size: once
d_call: .
v_call: TRBV19
cdr3_nt: TGTGCCAGTAGTATCTCTGGCGGGATGTCCTACGAGCAGTACTTC
cdr3_aa: CASSISGGMSYEQYF

j_call: TRBJ1-4
clone_size: few
d_call: .
v_call: TRBV5-4
cdr3_nt: TGTGCCAGCAGCCAGCACAGCACTTCTAATGAAAAACTGTTTTTT
cdr3_aa: CASSQHSTSNEKLFF

j_call: TRBJ1-4
clone_size: .
d_call: TRBD1
v_call: TRBV7-2
cdr3_nt: TGTGCCAGCAGCTTAAAACAGGGGGGATTTGAAAAACTGTTTTTT
cdr3_aa: CASSLKQGGFEKLFF

j_call: TRBJ2-3
clone_size: many
d_call: .
v_call: TRBV7-2
cdr3_nt: TGTGCCAGCATGCTTGACTTTAGCACAGATACGCAGTATTTT
cdr3_aa: CASMLDFSTDTQYF

j_call: TRBJ2-3
clone_size: few
d_call: .
v_call: TRBV7-8
cdr3_nt: TGTGCCAGCAGCTTATTCTTAGGGATCCGCACAGATACGCAGTATTTT
cdr3_aa: CASSLFLGIRTDTQYF

j_call: TRBJ2-1
clone_size: many
d_call: TRBD1
v_call: TRBV12-3/TRBV12-4
cdr3_nt: TGTGCCAGCACGTCCCGGGACAGGGTCAATGAGCAGTTCTTC
cdr3_aa: CASTSRDRVNEQFF

j_call: TRBJ2-3
clone_size: .
d_call: TRBD2
v_call: TRBV7-9
cdr3_nt: TGTGCCAGTGGGGCTAGCGGGATCACAGATACGCAGTATTTT
cdr3_aa: CASGASGITDTQYF

j_call: TRBJ2-4
clone_size: .
d_call: TRBD2
v_call: TRBV7-9
cdr3_nt: TGTGCCAGCAGCTCTACGGGGGGAGAAGCCAAAAACATTCAGTACTTC
cdr3_aa: CASSSTGGEAKNIQYF

j_call: TRBJ2-7
clone_size: .
d_call: .
v_call: TRBV5-1
cdr3_nt: TGCGCCAGCAGCTTGGACGGTTTAGCGGCCCCCTACGAGCAGTACTTC
cdr3_aa: CASSLDGLAAPYEQYF

j_call: TRBJ2-1
clone_size: few
d_call: TRBD2
v_call: TRBV27
cdr3_nt: TGTGCCAGCAGTTTAGGTCCGCTAGCGGGAGGGCCATATGAGCAGTTCTTC
cdr3_aa: CASSLGPLAGGPYEQFF

j_call: TRBJ1-3
clone_size: few
d_call: .
v_call: TRBV7-6
cdr3_nt: TGTGCCAGCAGCTCACGGACAGACGGAAACACCATATATTTT
cdr3_aa: CASSSRTDGNTIYF

j_call: TRBJ1-5
clone_size: .
d_call: .
v_call: TRBV12-3/TRBV12-4
cdr3_nt: TGTGCCAGCAGTCCGTCGAGCGGTCAGCCCCAGCATTTT
cdr3_aa: CASSPSSGQPQHF

j_call: TRBJ1-1
clone_size: few
d_call: .
v_call: TRBV10-3
cdr3_nt: TGTGCCATCAGTGAGTCGAACGCGATGAACACTGAAGCTTTCTTT
cdr3_aa: CAISESNAMNTEAFF

j_call: TRBJ2-7
clone_size: .
d_call: .
v_call: TRBV7-6
cdr3_nt: TGTGCCAGCAGCCCCACCGGACGGAGGAACGAGCAGTACTTC
cdr3_aa: CASSPTGRRNEQYF

j_call: TRBJ2-7
clone_size: .
d_call: TRBD2
v_call: TRBV7-9
cdr3_nt: TGTGCCAGCAGCCAGGTGGGCGGGAGCTACGAGCAGTACTTC
cdr3_aa: CASSQVGGSYEQYF

j_call: TRBJ2-1
clone_size: few
d_call: .
v_call: TRBV15
cdr3_nt: TGTGCCACCAGCAGAGATAGGGAGTCCTACAATGAGCAGTTCTTC
cdr3_aa: CATSRDRESYNEQFF

j_call: TRBJ2-1
clone_size: few
d_call: .
v_call: TRBV4-2
cdr3_nt: TGTGCCAGCAGCCAAGTTAGCGGACCCTACAATGAGCAGTTCTTC
cdr3_aa: CASSQVSGPYNEQFF

j_call: TRBJ2-5
clone_size: .
d_call: .
v_call: TRBV7-2
cdr3_nt: TGTGCCAGCAGAACCCCCCCAGTAGAGACCCAGTACTTC
cdr3_aa: CASRTPPVETQYF

j_call: TRBJ2-3
clone_size: .
d_call: TRBD2
v_call: TRBV6-1
cdr3_nt: TGTGCCAGCACCACCCGGGGGCTAGCGGGGGGGCGTTGGACAGATACGCAGTATTTT
cdr3_aa: CASTTRGLAGGRWTDTQYF

j_call: TRBJ2-5
clone_size: few
d_call: .
v_call: TRBV7-2
cdr3_nt: TGTGCCAGCAGCTTAGTTGTCGTCCAAGAGACCCAGTACTTC
cdr3_aa: CASSLVVVQETQYF

j_call: TRBJ1-1
clone_size: .
d_call: .
v_call: TRBV11-3
cdr3_nt: TGTGCCAGCAGCCCGAAGTTCCCTTTCTTT
cdr3_aa: CASSPKFPFF

j_call: TRBJ1-4
clone_size: few
d_call: .
v_call: TRBV5-8
cdr3_nt: TGTGCCAGCAGCCAGGGGTTGGCTGGGCCTAATGAAAAACTGTTTTTT
cdr3_aa: CASSQGLAGPNEKLFF

j_call: TRBJ2-2
clone_size: .
d_call: .
v_call: TRBV7-8
cdr3_nt: TGTGCCAGCAGCTCCTCTCTTGTGGGGGGAAGCACCGGGGAGCTGTTTTTT
cdr3_aa: CASSSSLVGGSTGELFF

j_call: TRBJ2-1
clone_size: few
d_call: .
v_call: TRBV6-1
cdr3_nt: TGTGCCAGCAGTTATGACGGTCCTCACTACAATGAGCAGTTCTTC
cdr3_aa: CASSYDGPHYNEQFF

j_call: TRBJ2-5
clone_size: many
d_call: .
v_call: TRBV7-2
cdr3_nt: TGTGCCAGCAGCCCATCACCCCCCAGCGGGTCCTGGGAAGAGACCCAGTACTTC
cdr3_aa: CASSPSPPSGSWEETQYF

j_call: TRBJ2-2
clone_size: few
d_call: .
v_call: TRBV15
cdr3_nt: TGTGCCACCAGCAGAGAAGGTCCCGGGCGGGAGCTGTTTTTT
cdr3_aa: CATSREGPGRELFF

j_call: TRBJ2-2
clone_size: few
d_call: .
v_call: TRBV7-3
cdr3_nt: TGTGCCGTTACGGGGAACACCGGGGAGCTGTTTTTT
cdr3_aa: CAVTGNTGELFF

j_call: TRBJ1-6
clone_size: .
d_call: TRBD1
v_call: TRBV27
cdr3_nt: TGTGCCAGCAGTTTGGGGACAGGTTTGAGGAATTCACCCCTCCACTTT
cdr3_aa: CASSLGTGLRNSPLHF

j_call: TRBJ2-7
clone_size: .
d_call: .
v_call: TRBV19
cdr3_nt: TGTGCCAGTAGTATGGGGCGTGCCAGCGGGTTCGGTGAGCAGTACTTC
cdr3_aa: CASSMGRASGFGEQYF

j_call: TRBJ2-1
clone_size: .
d_call: .
v_call: TRBV7-4
cdr3_nt: TGTGCCAGCAGCCCCCAAGGACTGAATGAGCAGTTCTTC
cdr3_aa: CASSPQGLNEQFF

j_call: TRBJ2-2
clone_size: many
d_call: .
v_call: TRBV7-8
cdr3_nt: TGTGCCAGCAGCTTTCCTTCGACTATTCCCAACACCGGGGAGCTGTTTTTT
cdr3_aa: CASSFPSTIPNTGELFF

j_call: TRBJ1-2
clone_size: few
d_call: .
v_call: TRBV4-1
cdr3_nt: TGCGCCAGCAGCCAAGACCTAGGCGTAGGCTATGGCTACACCTTC
cdr3_aa: CASSQDLGVGYGYTF